Sequencing of this T cell receptor beta chain was carried out in a study of blood T cell repertoires in COVID-19. Study information: Italy, Spain and the United States were the sources of the convalescent and acute COVID-19 samples. PBMCs, B-cell-depleted T cells, or T cells were the source of the cDNA or gDNA that made up the material.

In the authors' workflow: Nucleated cell counts were estimated from reference gene primer amplification. Sequencing was performed with immunoSEQ multiplex PCR; in TCRdb, only in-frame clones are kept and a portion is missing. For V, J and clone size, that table is used; D and trimming come from the DNA. The repertoire holds 240,000 or so clones, with about nine tenths as singletons. The CDR3 contains 17 residues. The germline gives CDR1 MDHEN, CDR2 SYDVKM. The V end lost 4 bases, the J end lost 4 bases, and 23 bases lay between the germline ends. The J gene is TRBJ2-7, the V gene TRBV28; weak D call: TRBD1 (6 bases). The clonotype originates from a man in his sixties with acute or convalescent COVID-19. The sequenced sample consisted of peripheral blood. The DNA for the CDR3 is TGTGCCAGCAGTTCTCGGAGTACGGGACAAGACCTTTACGAGCAGTACTTC. Encoded protein: CASSSRSTGQDLYEQYF.